This T cell receptor beta chain was sequenced for a study of beta chain features in type 1 diabetes. At the level of the study: Sorted cells examined across all samples numbered 107,917,701. Findings and limits, study-wide: Over-representation of high TCR-expressing cells was a possible consequence of cDNA sequencing.

One heparinised draw, averaging roughly 100 mL, was taken per donor. Per germline, CDR1 SGHTA and CDR2 FQGNSA. This CDR3 is built from 13 residues. Between the trimmed V and J ends, which lost 1 base and 3 bases, there was a span of 4 bases. The whole isolated RNA underwent reverse transcription, so sequencing captured expressed TCRB transcripts. Reads from naive, central memory and regulatory T cell samples averaged approximately 3.4 million. Clones were sequenced by immunoSEQ multiplex PCR, and TCRdb holds only the in-frame ones, with some missing. The sample lists about 900,000 clones; under 20% were seen once. Notes on this clone: As yet, its antigen is unknown.

The sample taken for sequencing was naive CD4+ T cells from blood. The TCR was taken from a woman aged 18 to 35 in good health. The chain links TRBV7-2 to TRBJ1-5; no reliable D call. The CDR3 coding sequence is TGTGCCAGCAGCTTAGAGGCCAATCAGCCCCAGCATTTT. Translating it yields CASSLEANQPQHF.